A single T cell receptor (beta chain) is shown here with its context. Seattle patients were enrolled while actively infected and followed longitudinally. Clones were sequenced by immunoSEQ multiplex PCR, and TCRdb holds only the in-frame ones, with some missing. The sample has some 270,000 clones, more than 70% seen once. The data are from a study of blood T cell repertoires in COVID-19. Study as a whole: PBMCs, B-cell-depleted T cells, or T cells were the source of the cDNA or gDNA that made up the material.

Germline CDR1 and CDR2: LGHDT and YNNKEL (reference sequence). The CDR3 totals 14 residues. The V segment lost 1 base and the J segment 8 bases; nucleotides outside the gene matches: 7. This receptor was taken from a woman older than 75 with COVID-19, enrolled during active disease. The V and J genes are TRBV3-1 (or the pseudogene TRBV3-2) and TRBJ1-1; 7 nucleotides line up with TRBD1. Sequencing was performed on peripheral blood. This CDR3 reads CASSQGLGGTEAFF. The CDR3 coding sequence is TGTGCCAGCAGCCAAGGTTTAGGGGGCACCGAAGCTTTCTTT.